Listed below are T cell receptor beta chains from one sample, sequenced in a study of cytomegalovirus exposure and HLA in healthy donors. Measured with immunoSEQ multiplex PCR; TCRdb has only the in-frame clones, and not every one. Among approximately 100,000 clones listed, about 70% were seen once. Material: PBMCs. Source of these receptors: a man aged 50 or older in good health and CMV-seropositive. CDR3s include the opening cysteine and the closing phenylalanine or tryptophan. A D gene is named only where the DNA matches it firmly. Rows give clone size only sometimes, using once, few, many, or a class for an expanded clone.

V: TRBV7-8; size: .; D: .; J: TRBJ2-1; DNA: TGTGCCAGCAGCCGAGGACAAGGCGGTGAGCAGTTCTTC; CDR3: CASSRGQGGEQFF
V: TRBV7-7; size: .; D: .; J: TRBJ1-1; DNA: TGTGCCAGCAGCGCGGACACGAACACTGAAGCTTTCTTT; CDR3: CASSADTNTEAFF
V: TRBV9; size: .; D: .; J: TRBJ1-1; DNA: TGTGCCAGCAGCCCGCGGTACGCCTTGAACACTGAAGCTTTCTTT; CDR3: CASSPRYALNTEAFF
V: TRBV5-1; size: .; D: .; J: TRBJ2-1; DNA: TGCGCCAGCAGCCGAGACAGTGACAATGAGCAGTTCTTC; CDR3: CASSRDSDNEQFF
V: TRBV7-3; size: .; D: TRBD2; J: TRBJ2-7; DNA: TGTGCCAGCAGCTTAGAGGGCGGGGGGACCTACGAGCAGTACTTC; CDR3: CASSLEGGGTYEQYF
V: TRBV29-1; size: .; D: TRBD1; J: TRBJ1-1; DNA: TGCAGCGCCGTGGAGGGGACAGGGGGCACTGAAGCTTTCTTT; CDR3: CSAVEGTGGTEAFF
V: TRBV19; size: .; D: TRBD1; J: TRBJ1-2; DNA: TGTGCCAGTAGATCGTGGACAGGGGGCTCTGGCTACACCTTC; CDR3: CASRSWTGGSGYTF
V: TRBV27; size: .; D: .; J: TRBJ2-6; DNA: TGTGCCAGCAGTTTATCGAGTAGCCGAGTTCCCTCTGGGGCCAACGTCCTGACTTTC; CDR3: CASSLSSSRVPSGANVLTF
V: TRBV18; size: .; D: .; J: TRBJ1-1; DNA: TGTGCCAGCTCACCGCAGGCATGGGACACTGAAGCTTTCTTT; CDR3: CASSPQAWDTEAFF
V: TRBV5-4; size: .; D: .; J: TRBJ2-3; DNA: TGTGCCAGCAGCTTGGCCGGGCTCCCCCTAGGCGGGGATACGCAGTATTTT; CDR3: CASSLAGLPLGGDTQYF
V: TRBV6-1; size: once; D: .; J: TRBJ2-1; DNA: TGTGCCAGCAGTTATCCCGGTTCCTACAATGAGCAGTTCTTC; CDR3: CASSYPGSYNEQFF
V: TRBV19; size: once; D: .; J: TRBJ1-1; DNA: TGTGCCAGTAGACCCGGGGTAACTGAAGCTTTCTTT; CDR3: CASRPGVTEAFF
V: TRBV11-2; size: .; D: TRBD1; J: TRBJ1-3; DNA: TGTGCCAGCAAACCTCGGACAGGCGTCTTCTCTGGAAACACCATATATTTT; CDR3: CASKPRTGVFSGNTIYF
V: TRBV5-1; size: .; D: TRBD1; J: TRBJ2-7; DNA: TGCGCCAGCAGCACCAGACAGGGAAGCTCCTACGAGCAGTACTTC; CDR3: CASSTRQGSSYEQYF
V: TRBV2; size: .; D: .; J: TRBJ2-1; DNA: TGTGCCAGCAACACACAGGGCAGCTCCTACAATGAGCAGTTCTTC; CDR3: CASNTQGSSYNEQFF
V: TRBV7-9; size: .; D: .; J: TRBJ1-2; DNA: TGTGCCAGCAGCTTGGCGGAGACAGTCTATGGCTACACCTTC; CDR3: CASSLAETVYGYTF
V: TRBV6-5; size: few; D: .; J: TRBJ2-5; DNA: TGTGCCAGCAGCCGCGGGACGGTCCAAGAGACCCAGTACTTC; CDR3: CASSRGTVQETQYF
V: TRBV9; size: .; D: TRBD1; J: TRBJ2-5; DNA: TGTGCCAGCAGCCTAGGACAGGGACGGAAAGAGACCCAGTACTTC; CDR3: CASSLGQGRKETQYF
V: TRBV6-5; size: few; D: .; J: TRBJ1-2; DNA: TGTGCCAGCAGTTACTCCCGACAGACCCACTATGGCTACACCTTC; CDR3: CASSYSRQTHYGYTF
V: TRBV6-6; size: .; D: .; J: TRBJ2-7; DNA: TGTGCCATTTCCGGGAACGAGCAGTACTTC; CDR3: CAISGNEQYF
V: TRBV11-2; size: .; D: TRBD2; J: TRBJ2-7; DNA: TGTGCCAGCAGCTTAGATATGACTAGCGGAGTCTACGAGCAGTACTTC; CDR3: CASSLDMTSGVYEQYF
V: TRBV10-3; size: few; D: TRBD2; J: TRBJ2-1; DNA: TGTGCCATCAGAGGGACTAGCGGGACTTCCTACAATGAGCAGTTCTTC; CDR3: CAIRGTSGTSYNEQFF
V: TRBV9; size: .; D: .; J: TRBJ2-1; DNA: TGTGCCAGCAGCGTAGGTGGGGAGGGGGTGCGGGAGCAGTTCTTC; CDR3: CASSVGGEGVREQFF
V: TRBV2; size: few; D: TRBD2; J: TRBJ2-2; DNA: TGTGCCAGCAGTGAGTATCGGCTAGCGGTGAACACCGGGGAGCTGTTTTTT; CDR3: CASSEYRLAVNTGELFF
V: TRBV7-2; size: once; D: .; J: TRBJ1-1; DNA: TGTGCCAGCAGCTTAGTTGGGTCCACGGGAACTGAAGCTTTCTTT; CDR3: CASSLVGSTGTEAFF
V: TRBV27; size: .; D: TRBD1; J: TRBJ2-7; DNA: TGTGCCAGCAGTCGACAGGGCGACGAGCAGTACTTC; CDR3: CASSRQGDEQYF
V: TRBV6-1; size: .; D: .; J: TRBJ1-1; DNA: TGTGCCAGCAGTGACTCGGGGAGTGAAGCTTTCTTT; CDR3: CASSDSGSEAFF
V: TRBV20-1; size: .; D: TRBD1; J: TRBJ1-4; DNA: TGCGGAACAGGGGGTTCTGAAAAACTGTTTTTT; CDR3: CGTGGSEKLFF
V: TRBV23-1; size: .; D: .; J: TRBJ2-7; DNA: TGCGCCAGCAGTCAACCCCTTGGGCACGAGCAGTACTTC; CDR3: CASSQPLGHEQYF
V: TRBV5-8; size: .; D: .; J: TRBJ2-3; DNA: TGTGCCAGCGAGGCGGTAACCACAGATACGCAGTATTTT; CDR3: CASEAVTTDTQYF
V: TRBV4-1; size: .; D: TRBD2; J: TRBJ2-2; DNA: TGCGCCAGCAGCCAGTCGGGACTAGCGGGGGCGTTGTTTTTT; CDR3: CASSQSGLAGALFF
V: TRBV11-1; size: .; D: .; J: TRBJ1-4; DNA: TGTGCCAGCAAGCCCGACAGATCTAATGAAAAACTGTTTTTT; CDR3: CASKPDRSNEKLFF
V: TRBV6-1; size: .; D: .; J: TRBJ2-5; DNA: TGTGCCAGCAGTGTCGGGGGTACGAAGACCCAGTACTTC; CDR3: CASSVGGTKTQYF
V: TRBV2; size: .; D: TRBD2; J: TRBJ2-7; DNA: TGTGCCAGCAGTGAACTAGCGGGGGATTTCTACGAGCAGTACTTC; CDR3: CASSELAGDFYEQYF
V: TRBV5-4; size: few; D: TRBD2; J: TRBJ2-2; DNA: TGTGCCAGCAGCCACAGCGGGAGTAGAAGCACCGGGGAGCTGTTTTTT; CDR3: CASSHSGSRSTGELFF
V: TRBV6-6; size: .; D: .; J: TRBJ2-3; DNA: TGTGCCAGCAGTTACGGGTTAGCAGCAGATACGCAGTATTTT; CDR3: CASSYGLAADTQYF
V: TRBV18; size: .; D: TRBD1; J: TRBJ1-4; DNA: TGTGCCAGCCGGGGACAGATGACTAATGAAAAACTGTTTTTT; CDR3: CASRGQMTNEKLFF
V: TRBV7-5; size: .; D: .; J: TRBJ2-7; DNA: TGTGCCAGAAGCTTAGTTGTAAACGAGCAGTACTTC; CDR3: CARSLVVNEQYF
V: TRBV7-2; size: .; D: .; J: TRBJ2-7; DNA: TGTGCCAGCAGCTTAGGACAGGCCTTCTACGAGCAGTACTTC; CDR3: CASSLGQAFYEQYF
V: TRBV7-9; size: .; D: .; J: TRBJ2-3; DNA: TGTGCCAGCAGCGGAGACCGAGATACGCAGTATTTT; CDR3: CASSGDRDTQYF
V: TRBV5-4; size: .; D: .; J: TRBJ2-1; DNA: TGTGCCAGCAGCCCTACAGGTGACTCCTACAGTGAGCAGTTCTTC; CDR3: CASSPTGDSYSEQFF
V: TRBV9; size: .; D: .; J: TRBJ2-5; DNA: TGTGCCAGCAGCGAGCGGGAAGAGACCCAGTACTTC; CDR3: CASSEREETQYF
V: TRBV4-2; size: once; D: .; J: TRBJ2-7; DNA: TGTGCCAGCAGCCAAGATATCCGGGTTGGCAGGGATCACGAGCAGTACTTC; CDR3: CASSQDIRVGRDHEQYF
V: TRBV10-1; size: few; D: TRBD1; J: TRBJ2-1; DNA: TGCGCCAGCAGTGAGACAACAGGGGATCAGGGCAATGAGCAGTTCTTC; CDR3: CASSETTGDQGNEQFF
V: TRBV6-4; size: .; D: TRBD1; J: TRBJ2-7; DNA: TGTGCCAGCAGTGCTGAGGGACAGGGGGGCTACGAGCAGTACTTC; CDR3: CASSAEGQGGYEQYF
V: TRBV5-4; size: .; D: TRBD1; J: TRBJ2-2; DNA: TGTGCCAGCAGCTCTGGGGGATCCGCACAGGGGTGGAGCGGGGAGCTGTTTTTT; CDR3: CASSSGGSAQGWSGELFF
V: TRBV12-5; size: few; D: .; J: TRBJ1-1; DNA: TGTGCTAGTGGTTTGTATCGGGAAGCTTTCTTT; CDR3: CASGLYREAFF
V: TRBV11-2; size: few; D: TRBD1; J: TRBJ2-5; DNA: TGTGCCAGCAGCAAAGGGGGACAGTACCCCCGGGAGACCCAGTACTTC; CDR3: CASSKGGQYPRETQYF
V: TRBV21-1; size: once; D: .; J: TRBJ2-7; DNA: TGTGCCAGCAGCAACTCCAAGCGGGAGCGTGGCGAGCAGTACTTC; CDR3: CASSNSKRERGEQYF
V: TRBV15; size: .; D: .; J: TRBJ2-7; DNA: TGTGCCACCTTCCAGGGGAGTGCGAGCTTTTCCTACGAGCAGTACTTC; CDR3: CATFQGSASFSYEQYF
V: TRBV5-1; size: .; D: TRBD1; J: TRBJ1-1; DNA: TGCGCCAGCAGCTACCTACCCTCCGGGACAGGAATGAACACTGAAGCTTTCTTT; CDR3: CASSYLPSGTGMNTEAFF
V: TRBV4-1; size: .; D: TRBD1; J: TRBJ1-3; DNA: TGCGCCAGCAGCCAAGGGGACAGGGGAATGGGAAACACCATATATTTT; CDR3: CASSQGDRGMGNTIYF
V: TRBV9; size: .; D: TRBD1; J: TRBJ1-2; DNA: TGTGCCAGCAGCACCGGGGACAGTCCTAACTATGGCTACACCTTC; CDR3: CASSTGDSPNYGYTF
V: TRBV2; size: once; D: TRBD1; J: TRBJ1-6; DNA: TGTGCCAGCAGTAGACAGGGCAACTATAATTCACCCCTCCACTTT; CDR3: CASSRQGNYNSPLHF
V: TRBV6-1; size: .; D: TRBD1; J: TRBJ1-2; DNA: TGTGCCAGCAGCTTCGACAGGGCAGCTAACTATGGCTACACCTTC; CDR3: CASSFDRAANYGYTF
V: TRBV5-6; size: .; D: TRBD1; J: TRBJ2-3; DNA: TGTGCCAGCAGCCGGGACAGTGCTAATACGCAGTATTTT; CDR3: CASSRDSANTQYF
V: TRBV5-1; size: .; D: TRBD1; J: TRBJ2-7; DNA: TGCGCCAGCAGCCAGGCCGGGACAGCCTACGAGCAGTACTTC; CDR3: CASSQAGTAYEQYF